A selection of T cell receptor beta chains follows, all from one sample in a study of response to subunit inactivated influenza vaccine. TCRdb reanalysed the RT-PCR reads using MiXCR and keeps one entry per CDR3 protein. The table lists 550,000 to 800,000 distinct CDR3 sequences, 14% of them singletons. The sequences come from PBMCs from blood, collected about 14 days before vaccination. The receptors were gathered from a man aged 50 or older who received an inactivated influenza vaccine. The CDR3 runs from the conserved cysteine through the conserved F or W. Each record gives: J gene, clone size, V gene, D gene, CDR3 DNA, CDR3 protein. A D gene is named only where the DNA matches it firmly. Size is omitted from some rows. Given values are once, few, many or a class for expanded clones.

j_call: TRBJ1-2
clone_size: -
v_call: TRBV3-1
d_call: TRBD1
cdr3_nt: TGTGCCAGCAGCCAACGTCCGGACAGGGAGGACTATGGCTACACCTTC
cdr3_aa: CASSQRPDREDYGYTF

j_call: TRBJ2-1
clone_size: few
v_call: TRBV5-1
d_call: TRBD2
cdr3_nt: TGCGCCAGCAGCTTGGAACTAGCGAACTACAATGAGCAGTTCTTC
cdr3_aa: CASSLELANYNEQFF

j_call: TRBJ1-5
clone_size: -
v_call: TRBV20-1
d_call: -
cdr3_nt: TGCAGTGCTAGAGTAGGGGGGGCTCAGCCCCAGCATTTT
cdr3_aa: CSARVGGAQPQHF

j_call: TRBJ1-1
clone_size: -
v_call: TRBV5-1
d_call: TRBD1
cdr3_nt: TGCGCCAGCAGCTTGACTCCGTGGCAGGGGGAGACTGAAGCTTTCTTT
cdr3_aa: CASSLTPWQGETEAFF

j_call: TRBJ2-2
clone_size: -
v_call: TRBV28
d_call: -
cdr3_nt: TGTGCCAGCAGTTTAGGGGACACCCACCGGACCGGGGAGCTGTTTTTT
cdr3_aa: CASSLGDTHRTGELFF

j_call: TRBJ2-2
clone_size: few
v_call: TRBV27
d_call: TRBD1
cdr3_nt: TGTGCCAGCAGTTTGTTACGGACAGGGGGCACCGGGGAGCTGTTTTTT
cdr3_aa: CASSLLRTGGTGELFF

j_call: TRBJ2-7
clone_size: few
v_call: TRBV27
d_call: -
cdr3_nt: TGTGCCAGCAGTTTAGGCTTACGGCTGGACTCCGAGCAGTACTTC
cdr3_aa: CASSLGLRLDSEQYF

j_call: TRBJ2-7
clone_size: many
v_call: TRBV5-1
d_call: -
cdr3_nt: TGCGCCAGCAGCTTGGCCGGGACGGCAATCGAGCAGTACTTC
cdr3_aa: CASSLAGTAIEQYF

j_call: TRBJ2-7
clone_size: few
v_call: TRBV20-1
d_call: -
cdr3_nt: TGCAGTGCGCTAGACCCAGCGGGTTCCTCCTACGAGCAGTACTTC
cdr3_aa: CSALDPAGSSYEQYF

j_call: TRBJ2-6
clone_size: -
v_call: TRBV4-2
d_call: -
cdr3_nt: TGTGCCAGCGCTCGGGGTGGTGGCCACTCTGGGGCCAACGTCCTGACTTTC
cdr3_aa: CASARGGGHSGANVLTF

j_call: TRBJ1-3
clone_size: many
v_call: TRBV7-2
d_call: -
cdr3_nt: TGTGCCAGCAGCCCCGTGAGCTCTGGAAACACCATATATTTT
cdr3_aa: CASSPVSSGNTIYF

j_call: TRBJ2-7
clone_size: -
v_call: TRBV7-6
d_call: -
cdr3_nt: TGTGCCAGCAGCTTATCCCGAGCCGGGACTTCCTCCTACGAGCAGTACTTC
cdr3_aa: CASSLSRAGTSSYEQYF

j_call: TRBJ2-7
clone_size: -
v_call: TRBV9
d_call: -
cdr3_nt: TGTGCCAGCAGCGCGGCGACAGTCAACTCCGAGCAGTACTTC
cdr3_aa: CASSAATVNSEQYF

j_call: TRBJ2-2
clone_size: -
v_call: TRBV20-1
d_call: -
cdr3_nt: TGCAGTGCTAGAGCGGGAGTTATCGGGGAGCTGTTTTTT
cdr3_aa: CSARAGVIGELFF

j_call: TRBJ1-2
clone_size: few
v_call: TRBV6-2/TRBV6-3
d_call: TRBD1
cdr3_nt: TGTGCCAGCAGAGGGGGACAGGGACACTATGGCTACACCTTC
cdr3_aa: CASRGGQGHYGYTF

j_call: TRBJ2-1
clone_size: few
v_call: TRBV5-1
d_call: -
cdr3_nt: TGCGCCAGCAGCTTGGCGGGACCTAGAGATGAGCAGTTCTTC
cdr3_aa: CASSLAGPRDEQFF

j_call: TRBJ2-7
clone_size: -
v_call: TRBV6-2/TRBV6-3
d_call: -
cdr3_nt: TGTGCCAGCCGCGCCCTGCTGGGCCAAACCTCCTACGAGCAGTACTTC
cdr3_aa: CASRALLGQTSYEQYF

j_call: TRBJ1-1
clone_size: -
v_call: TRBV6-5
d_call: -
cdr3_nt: TGTGCCAGCAGTTACTCGCAGAGGGGACCTGAAGCTTTCTTT
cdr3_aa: CASSYSQRGPEAFF

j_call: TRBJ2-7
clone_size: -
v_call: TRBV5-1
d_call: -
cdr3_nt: TGCGCCAGCAGCGTAGACGGGGCGATTTCCTACGAGCAGTACTTC
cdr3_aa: CASSVDGAISYEQYF

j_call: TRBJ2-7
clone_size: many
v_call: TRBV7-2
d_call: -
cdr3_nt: TGTGCCAGCAGCTTAGTCCAGGGGTCGTACGAGCAGTACTTC
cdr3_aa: CASSLVQGSYEQYF

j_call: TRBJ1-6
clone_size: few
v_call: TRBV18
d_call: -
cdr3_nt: TGTGCCAGCTCGGCACAGGCCCAATCTGGGGATTCACCCCTCCACTTT
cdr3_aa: CASSAQAQSGDSPLHF

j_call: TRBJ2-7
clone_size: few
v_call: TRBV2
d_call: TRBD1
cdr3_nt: TGTGCCAGCATGCAGGGGGCTGAGGAGCAGTACTTC
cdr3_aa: CASMQGAEEQYF

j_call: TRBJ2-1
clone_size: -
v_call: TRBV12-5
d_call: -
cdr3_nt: TGTGCTAGTGGTTTGGTAGGGACTGGTGACAATGAGCAGTTCTTC
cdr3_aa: CASGLVGTGDNEQFF

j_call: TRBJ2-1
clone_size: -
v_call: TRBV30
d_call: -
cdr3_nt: TGTGCCTGGAGTGTCAAACTGCGGGACAATGAGCAGTTCTTC
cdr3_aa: CAWSVKLRDNEQFF

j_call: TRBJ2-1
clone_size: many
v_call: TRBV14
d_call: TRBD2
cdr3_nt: TGTGCCAGCAGCCGGCGGGGGGCCTACAATGAGCAGTTCTTC
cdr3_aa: CASSRRGAYNEQFF

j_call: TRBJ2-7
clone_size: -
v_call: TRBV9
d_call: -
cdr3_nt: TGTGCCAGCAGCACCAGCGCTGTGGACTACGACAAGTACTTC
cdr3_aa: CASSTSAVDYDKYF

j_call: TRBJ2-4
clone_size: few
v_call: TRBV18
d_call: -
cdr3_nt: TGTGCCAGCTCACCACCTAGAACAGCCAAAAACATTCAGTACTTC
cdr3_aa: CASSPPRTAKNIQYF

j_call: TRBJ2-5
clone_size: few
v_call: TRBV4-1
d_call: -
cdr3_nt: TGCGCCAGCAGCCAGGCCCTCAAGAAGGAGACCCAGTACTTC
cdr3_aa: CASSQALKKETQYF

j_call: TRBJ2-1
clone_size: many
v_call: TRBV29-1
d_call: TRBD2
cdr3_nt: TGCAGCGTTGCGGCGCTAGCGGAGGACTACAATGAGCAGTTCTTC
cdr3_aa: CSVAALAEDYNEQFF

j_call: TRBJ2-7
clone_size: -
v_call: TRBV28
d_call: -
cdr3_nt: TGTGCCAGCAGTTTTCTGAGGGGCGAGCAGTACTTC
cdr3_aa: CASSFLRGEQYF

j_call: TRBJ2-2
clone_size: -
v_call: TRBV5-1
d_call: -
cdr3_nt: TGCGCCAGCAGCACGTACGGGGGGGAGCTGTTTTTT
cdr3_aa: CASSTYGGELFF

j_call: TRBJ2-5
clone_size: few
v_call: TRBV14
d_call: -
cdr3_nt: TGTGCCAGCAGCCAAGGATTGGCCATCCGGGAGACCCAGTACTTC
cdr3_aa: CASSQGLAIRETQYF

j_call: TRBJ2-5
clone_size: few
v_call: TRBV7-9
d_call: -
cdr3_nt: TGTGCCAGCAGCTTAGCTGGAGAATCGGAGACCCAGTACTTC
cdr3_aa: CASSLAGESETQYF

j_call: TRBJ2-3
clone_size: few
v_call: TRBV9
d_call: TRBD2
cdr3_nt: TGTGCCAGCAGCGTCCGCCTAGCGGGGAGCACAGATACGCAGTATTTT
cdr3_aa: CASSVRLAGSTDTQYF

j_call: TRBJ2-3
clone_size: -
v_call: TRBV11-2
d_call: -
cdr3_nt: TGTGCCAGCAGCTTGGAATCGACAGCTATACCTAGCACAGATACGCAGTATTTT
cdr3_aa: CASSLESTAIPSTDTQYF

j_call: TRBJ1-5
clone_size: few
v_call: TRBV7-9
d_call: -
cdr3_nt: TGTGCCAGCAGCTTAGAGGGGACCCGGCAGCCCCAGCATTTT
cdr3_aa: CASSLEGTRQPQHF

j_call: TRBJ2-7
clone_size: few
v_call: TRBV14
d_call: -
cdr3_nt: TGTGCCAGCAGCCAATCGGTTGGACTGGACGAGCAGTACTTC
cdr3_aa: CASSQSVGLDEQYF

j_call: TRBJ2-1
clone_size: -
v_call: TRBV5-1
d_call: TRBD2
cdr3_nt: TGCGCCAGCAGCCCACAAGGGACTAGCGGTTACAATGAGCAGTTCTTC
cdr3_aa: CASSPQGTSGYNEQFF

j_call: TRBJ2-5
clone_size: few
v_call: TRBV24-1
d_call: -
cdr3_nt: TGTGCCACCAGTGACACCGGGACGGTTAAAGAGACCCAGTACTTC
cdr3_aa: CATSDTGTVKETQYF

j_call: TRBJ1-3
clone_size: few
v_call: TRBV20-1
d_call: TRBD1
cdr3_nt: TGCAGTGCTTCCAGGGGGCTTGGAAACACCATATATTTT
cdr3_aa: CSASRGLGNTIYF

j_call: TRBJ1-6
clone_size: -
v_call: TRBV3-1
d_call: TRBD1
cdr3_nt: TGTGCCAGCAGCCACTACCGGGACAGGGGGACCAGCTCACCCCTCCACTTT
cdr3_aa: CASSHYRDRGTSSPLHF

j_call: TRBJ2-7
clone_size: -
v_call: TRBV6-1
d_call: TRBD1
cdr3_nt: TGTGCCAGCAGTCCGGGACAGGGGAGCCACGAGCAGTACTTC
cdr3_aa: CASSPGQGSHEQYF

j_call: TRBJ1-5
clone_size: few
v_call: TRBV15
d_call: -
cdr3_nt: TGTGCCACCAGCAGAGACCTCGGTCGACAGCCCCAGCATTTT
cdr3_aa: CATSRDLGRQPQHF

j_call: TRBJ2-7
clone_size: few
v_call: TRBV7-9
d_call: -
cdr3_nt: TGTGCCAGCAGCTCCCGCAGAGGCGGGCCGTCCTACGAGCAGTACTTC
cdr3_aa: CASSSRRGGPSYEQYF

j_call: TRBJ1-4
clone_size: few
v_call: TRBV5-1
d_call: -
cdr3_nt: TGCGCCAGCAGCTTGGATAAAGGACAGAGTGAAAAACTGTTTTTT
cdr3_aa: CASSLDKGQSEKLFF

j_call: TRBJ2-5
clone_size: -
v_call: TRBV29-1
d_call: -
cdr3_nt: TGCAGCGTTGAATCAAGCTACTCCCAAGAGACCCAGTACTTC
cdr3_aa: CSVESSYSQETQYF

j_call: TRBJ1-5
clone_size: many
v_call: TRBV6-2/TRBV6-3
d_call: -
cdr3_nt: TGTGCCAGCAGCTTTGGGACGAATCAGCCCCAGCATTTT
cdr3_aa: CASSFGTNQPQHF

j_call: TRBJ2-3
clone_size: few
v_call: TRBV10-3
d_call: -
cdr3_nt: TGTGCCATCAGTGAGGGTAGGAGGGAGTCTGATACGCAGTATTTT
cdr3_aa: CAISEGRRESDTQYF

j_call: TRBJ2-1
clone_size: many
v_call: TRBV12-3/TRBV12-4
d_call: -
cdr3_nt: TGTGCCAGCAGCCCCCCTTTCGGGGGCAACTATGAGCAGTTCTTC
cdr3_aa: CASSPPFGGNYEQFF

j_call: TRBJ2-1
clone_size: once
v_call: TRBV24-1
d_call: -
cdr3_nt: TGTGCCACCAGTGATTTGACCCGGGACACAAATGAGCAGTTCTTC
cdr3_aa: CATSDLTRDTNEQFF

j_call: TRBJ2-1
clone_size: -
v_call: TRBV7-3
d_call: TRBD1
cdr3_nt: TGTGCCAGCAGCTCACAACCAGGGGGCTCCTACAATGAGCAGTTCTTC
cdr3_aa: CASSSQPGGSYNEQFF